One sample yielded the 6 T cell receptor beta chains listed below, sequenced in a study of cytomegalovirus exposure and HLA in healthy donors. Primers for the PCR totalled 60 Vbeta and 13 Jbeta. Sequencing used immunoSEQ multiplex PCR; TCRdb keeps in-frame clones, though not all of them. The data show about 200,000 clones, with just over 75% seen just once and 0.55% to 0.75% held by the top ten. The sequencing sample was made of PBMCs. These receptors were obtained from a man between 18 and 29 years old in good health and CMV-seronegative.

The rearrangement links TRBV5-5 to TRBJ2-7; D is perhaps TRBD1 (6 bases). The CDR3 totals 14 residues. The V end lost 2 bases, the J end lost 0 bases, and 9 bases lay between the germline ends. Looked up from germline, CDR1 is SGHKS and CDR2 is YYEKEE (reference sequence). CDR3 nucleotide sequence: TGTGCCAGCAGCTTAGGGGGAAGCTCCTACGAGCAGTACTTC. This gives the protein CASSLGGSSYEQYF.

This clone has only one observation. The chain couples TRBV4-2 to TRBJ2-7; maybe TRBD2 (5 bases). The V gene lost 0 bases and the J gene lost 1 base, with 13 bases spanning the gap. The germline V gene has CDR1 LGHNA and CDR2 YNFKEQ. The CDR3 contains 16 residues. The CDR3, as DNA: TGTGCCAGCAGCCAAGACCTCGGGATTATGTCCTACGAGCAGTACTTC. Translation gives CASSQDLGIMSYEQYF.

A remark on this clone: Distinct nucleotide sequences in the sample also encode this CDR3. The chain employs TRBV7-9 and TRBJ2-1, with 12 positions matching TRBD2. Germline CDR1 reads SEHNR; CDR2 reads FQNEAQ (reference sequence). V shed 4 bases, J shed 3 bases, and the junction held 1 base outside the gene matches. CDR3 length: 15 residues. This CDR3 reads CASSSGLAGYNEQFF. Here the CDR3 DNA reads TGTGCCAGCAGCTCGGGACTAGCGGGCTACAATGAGCAGTTCTTC.

V usage is TRBV27 and J usage is TRBJ2-5; 7 bases agree with TRBD2. Germline V gene data show CDR1 as MNHEY and CDR2 as SMNVEV (reference sequence). The CDR3 totals 14 residues. V gave up 3 bases and J gave up 1 base; unmatched junction bases: 2. CDR3 nucleotide sequence: TGTGCCAGCAGTTTGGAGCGGGGCCAAGAGACCCAGTACTTC. Translation: CASSLERGQETQYF.

The V call is TRBV9, the J call TRBJ2-1, with D possibly being TRBD1 (5 bases). CDR3 size: 15 residues. Trimming removed 4 bases from V and 3 bases from J, with 14 bases in between. Germline lookup yields CDR1 SGDLS and CDR2 YYNGEE. CDR3 in DNA: TGTGCCAGCAGCCCACAGTCCCAGGGCTACAATGAGCAGTTCTTC. It is translated as CASSPQSQGYNEQFF.

This clone was counted only a few times. J is TRBJ1-1 and V is TRBV5-6; TRBD1 matches at 7 bases. The CDR3 runs 17 residues. CDR1 and CDR2 from the germline V gene are SGHDT and YYEEEE. With 0 bases clipped from V and 4 bases from J, the junction kept 12 bases outside the gene matches. In DNA, the CDR3 is TGTGCCAGCAGCTTGGCAAGCGGACAGGCGGCTGGCACTGAAGCTTTCTTT. This translates into CASSLASGQAAGTEAFF.